A few counts support the clone carrying this TCR beta chain. The antigen is not known. Germline is not matched at one junction end, which may reflect a read error. These data are taken from a study of identical twins. General study results and limits: Cross-sectional statistical analysis was relied on for the conclusions, without the same donors being followed.

Healthy Caucasians provided all donations. This CDR3 has 13 residues. Germline V gene lookup returns CDR1 PRHDT and CDR2 FYEKMQ (reference sequence). A single record per CDR3 protein comes from TCRdb applying MiXCR to the 5' RACE reads. This table holds roughly 200,000 distinct CDR3 sequences, about a sixth found once. These data also formed part of another study, on T cells expressing NK-cell markers. Per that study: There were seven HCMV-seropositive donors and one seronegative donor among the eight sequenced.

This clonotype originated in a woman aged 18-35 years in good health. The chain has TRBV13 and TRBJ2-7; D gene unclear. Sequencing was done on a sample of CD8+ T cells sorted from blood. Here the CDR3 reads CASSLGRAYEQYF. The CDR3 region has the DNA TGTGCCAGCAGTTTAGGCAGAGCATACGAGCAGTACTTC.